This TCR beta chain was identified in a study of blood T cell repertoires in COVID-19. Study context: Whether acute or convalescent, the COVID-19 samples came from the United States, Italy and Spain. PBMCs, B-cell-depleted T cells, or T cells provided the cDNA or gDNA that made up the material.

TCRdb's table, derived via immunoSEQ multiplex PCR, lists solely in-frame clones and lacks some. This sample yields around 320,000 clones, of which about 87% are seen a single time; under 8% belongs to the top ten. Sequencing was done on a sample of peripheral blood. The source is a woman in her twenties or thirties who had recovered from COVID-19.

CDR3 DNA: TGTGCCAGCAGCCCCCAGACAGCTAATTCACCCCTCCACTTT. Translated, it gives CASSPQTANSPLHF. The chain recombines TRBV6-5 with TRBJ1-6; TRBD1 might be the D (5 bases). The V gene's germline CDR1 is MNHEY and CDR2 SVGAGI. Trimming removed 6 bases at V and 6 bases at J, with 12 bases between. The length of the CDR3 is 14 residues.